These 3 T cell receptor beta chains came from one sample sequenced in a study of blood T cell repertoires in COVID-19. Clones were sequenced by immunoSEQ multiplex PCR, and TCRdb holds only the in-frame ones, with some missing. The repertoire consists of 210,000 or so clones, with approximately 90% occurring once and the leading ten covering almost 4.5%. The source material was peripheral blood. The origin of the receptors is a man aged 50 or older with acute or convalescent COVID-19.

This clone was detected only a few times. The V call is TRBV4-1, the J call TRBJ1-5; maybe TRBD1 (6 bases). CDR1 and CDR2 (germline): MGHRA, YSYEKL. The CDR3 loop spans 15 amino acids. Trimming took off 4 bases at V and 1 base at J, with 11 bases between the two ends. Here the CDR3 reads CASSPRTESNQPQHF. In DNA, the CDR3 is TGCGCCAGCAGCCCTCGGACAGAAAGCAATCAGCCCCAGCATTTT.

The V gene is TRBV3-1 (or the pseudogene TRBV3-2), the J gene TRBJ1-6; D is undetermined. The CDR3 is 14 amino acids. CDR1 and CDR2 from the germline V gene are LGHDT and YNNKEL (reference sequence). V gave up 6 bases and J gave up 6 bases, with 12 bases separating them. CDR3 sequence: CASSQSPGNSPLHF. For the CDR3, the DNA is TGTGCCAGCAGTCAAAGTCCGGGTAATTCACCCCTCCACTTT.

The chain recombines TRBV5-1 with TRBJ1-1; D ambiguous. V was pared by 3 bases and J by 0 bases, with 9 bases between. The V gene's germline CDR1 is SGHRS and CDR2 YFSETQ. The CDR3 is 14 amino acids. The CDR3 sequence is CASSWSILNTEAFF. The CDR3 DNA reads TGCGCCAGCAGCTGGTCTATCCTGAACACTGAAGCTTTCTTT. Using reference TRBV5-1 and TRBJ1-1 for the parts outside the CDR3, the full variable domain is KAGVTQTPRYLIKTRGQQVTLSCSPISGHRSVSWYQQTPGQGLQFLFEYFSETQRNKGNFPGRFSGRQFSNSRSEMNVSTLELGDSALYLCASSWSILNTEAFFGQGTRLTVV.